This passage covers 27 T cell receptor beta chains from one sample sequenced in a study of T cell responses to AZD1222 COVID-19 vaccine (dated by TCRdb to 2020 to 2022). Libraries came from the immunoSEQ multiplex PCR assay. Entries here come from immuneACCESS through TCRdb and include only in-frame sequences with V and J called. Some clones fail to appear in such tables; in the studies checked, an unresolved V gene covers under half of the shortfall, and the cause of the remainder is unknown. The sample table shows approximately 150,000 clones, and nearly 90% are seen once. The ten largest clones add up to under 7% of the sample. The time point tag for this specimen amounts to: about 28 days (+/-7) after the second vaccine dose. Taken with the paper, the label for treatment or condition translates to: meningococcal conjugate vaccine given as trial control. Sequencing was performed on peripheral blood, taken 28 days after the second dose of the MenACWY control vaccine. The origin of the receptors is an adult who received the MenACWY meningococcal vaccine as a control.

The chain couples TRBV25-1 to TRBJ2-7; D possibly corresponds to TRBD2 (5 bases). CDR1 and CDR2 (germline): MGHDK, SYGVNS. Trimming pared 5 bases from V and 2 bases from J, leaving 16 bases between. CDR3 length: 15 amino acids. The CDR3 protein is CASSFSADGAYEQYF. As DNA, the CDR3 is TGTGCCAGCAGTTTTTCCGCGGACGGGGCCTACGAGCAGTACTTC.

This sequence joins TRBV5-1 and TRBJ2-3, with 7 nucleotides matching TRBD2. The germline V gene has CDR1 SGHRS and CDR2 YFSETQ. This CDR3 contains 15 residues. V lost 7 bases, J lost 0 bases, and 8 bases stayed unmatched. CDR3 in DNA: TGCGCCAGCTGTAGAGCGGGATCCAGCACAGATACGCAGTATTTT. As protein: CASCRAGSSTDTQYF.

J is TRBJ1-1 and V is TRBV5-1; D not certain. Germline V lookup: CDR1 SGHRS, CDR2 YFSETQ. The CDR3 loop spans 12 amino acids. V dropped 0 bases and J dropped 5 bases, with 5 bases sitting between them. CDR3 sequence: CASSLDSTEAFF. CDR3 nucleotide sequence: TGCGCCAGCAGCTTGGATTCGACTGAAGCTTTCTTT.

The rearrangement joins TRBV19 to TRBJ1-1, with 8 bases lining up with TRBD1. Trimming at V came to 4 bases and at J to 1 base, leaving 8 bases not matched to a gene. Germline lookup yields CDR1 LNHDA and CDR2 SQIVND (reference sequence). The CDR3 consists of 16 residues. The DNA of the CDR3 is TGTGCCAGTAGTAGGTGGGGGACAGGAACGAACACTGAAGCTTTCTTT. Amino acid sequence: CASSRWGTGTNTEAFF. Complete variable domain (other parts from reference TRBV19 and TRBJ1-1): DGGITQSPKYLFRKEGQNVTLSCEQNLNHDAMYWYRQDPGQGLRLIYYSQIVNDFQKGDIAEGYSVSREKKESFPLTVTSAQKNPTAFYLCASSRWGTGTNTEAFFGQGTRLTVV.

V usage is TRBV12-3 or TRBV12-4 and J usage is TRBJ1-1; D gene uncertain. The V end was cut by 3 bases, the J end by 7 bases, with 6 bases between. The CDR3 covers 11 residues. DNA for the CDR3: TGTGCCAGCAGTTTTCGGCTTGAAGCTTTCTTT. As protein: CASSFRLEAFF.

The chain couples TRBV5-5 to TRBJ1-1; perhaps TRBD1 as D (5 bases). Germline-derived CDR1 and CDR2 are SGHKS and YYEKEE (reference sequence). This CDR3 spans 18 amino acids. The V end lost 1 base, the J end lost 0 bases, and 19 bases lay between the germline ends. This CDR3 reads CASSLYATAQDLNTEAFF. For the CDR3, the DNA is TGTGCCAGCAGCTTGTACGCGACAGCTCAAGATTTGAACACTGAAGCTTTCTTT.

The J gene is TRBJ1-2, the V gene TRBV7-9, with TRBD1 identical over 12 bases. V shed 5 bases, J shed 3 bases, and the junction held 10 bases outside the gene matches. This CDR3 is 17 amino acids long. Germline loops: CDR1 SEHNR, CDR2 FQNEAQ (reference sequence). The CDR3 nucleotides are TGTGCCAGCAGCACCGGGACAGGGGGCTTGGGGTACTATGGCTACACCTTC. Its protein product is CASSTGTGGLGYYGYTF.

This clone occurred once. The V gene is TRBV29-1, the J gene TRBJ2-7; D tentatively fits TRBD1 or TRBD2 (5 bases each). The V gene's germline CDR1 is SQVTM and CDR2 ANQGSEA. Trimming took off 4 bases at V and 2 bases at J, with 12 bases between the two ends. This CDR3 has 13 amino acids. CDR3 protein: CSVGWGFPYEQYF. CDR3 DNA sequence: TGCAGCGTTGGTTGGGGGTTCCCCTACGAGCAGTACTTC.

The V gene is TRBV7-2, the J gene TRBJ1-4, with 12 bases lining up with TRBD1. V trimming: 7 bases; J trimming: 7 bases; junction bases outside the gene matches: 4. The CDR3 loop spans 14 amino acids. Germline V lookup: CDR1 SGHTA, CDR2 FQGNSA. CDR3 nucleotide sequence: TGTGCCAGCACCAGGGACAGGGGGCGTGAAAAACTGTTTTTT. It codes for CASTRDRGREKLFF.

Here the CDR3 reads CASRGPDRGPTEAFF. The CDR3 DNA follows: TGTGCCAGCAGGGGCCCGGACAGGGGTCCCACTGAAGCTTTCTTT. The rearrangement joins TRBV6-5 to TRBJ1-1, with 9 bases aligning to TRBD1. From germline, CDR1 is MNHEY and CDR2 SVGAGI. The CDR3 sequence is 15 residues long. J was trimmed by 4 bases and V by 6 bases; bases with no gene match: 9.

The CDR3 DNA sequence: TGTGCCAGCAGCAGCGGGACAGGGGGCGCTTGGCAGCCCCAGCATTTT. Protein product: CASSSGTGGAWQPQHF. This sequence joins TRBV5-8 and TRBJ1-5; 12 bases align to TRBD1. Germline CDR1 reads SGHTS; CDR2 reads YDEGEE. The CDR3 is made up of 16 amino acids. Unmatched junction bases numbered 9, after V lost 4 bases and J lost 7 bases.

Note on this clone: Other nucleotide sequences in the sample specify the same CDR3. The genes are TRBV7-2 and TRBJ1-6, with D possibly TRBD1 on 6 matching bases. Trimming cost V 3 bases and J 2 bases, with 8 bases left between them. This CDR3 has 15 residues. Germline V gene lookup returns CDR1 SGHTA and CDR2 FQGNSA. The chain's CDR3 is CASSLKGAYNSPLHF. The CDR3 DNA reads TGTGCCAGCAGCTTGAAGGGGGCCTATAATTCACCCCTCCACTTT.

V usage is TRBV7-9 and J usage is TRBJ1-3; 8 nucleotides align to TRBD1. Trimming removed 5 bases from V and 1 base from J; junction bases left unmatched: 4. CDR1 and CDR2 (germline): SEHNR, FQNEAQ (reference sequence). The CDR3 is 15 amino acids. CDR3 nucleotide sequence: TGTGCCAGCAGCCCGGGACAGGCTTCTGGAAACACCATATATTTT. Translated, it gives CASSPGQASGNTIYF.

This clone has just a few counts. The chain combines TRBV7-9 with TRBJ2-7, with 11 bases aligning to TRBD2. With V trimmed by 4 bases and J by 3 bases, 5 bases remained unmatched. CDR1 is SEHNR, CDR2 FQNEAQ, per germline (reference sequence). The CDR3 has 15 residues. The CDR3 DNA reads TGTGCCAGCAGCTCGCGAGGGACTAGCGGCTACGAGCAGTACTTC. This gives the protein CASSSRGTSGYEQYF. The whole variable domain, filled in from reference TRBV7-9 and TRBJ2-7, reads DTGVSQNPRHKITKRGQNVTFRCDPISEHNRLYWYRQTLGQGPEFLTYFQNEAQLEKSRLLSDRFSAERPKGSFSTLEIQRTEQGDSAMYLCASSSRGTSGYEQYFGPGTRLTVT.

The chain uses TRBV7-2 and TRBJ1-2; TRBD1 matches 8 bases. Trimming removed 2 bases from V and 4 bases from J; junction bases left unmatched: 12. CDR1 and CDR2 from the germline V gene are SGHTA and FQGNSA. CDR3 size: 17 residues. The CDR3, as DNA: TGTGCCAGCAGCTTAATTCGGGGCTTCGGACAGGGCTATGGCTACACCTTC. It encodes CASSLIRGFGQGYGYTF.

V and J are TRBV16 and TRBJ1-2; perhaps TRBD1 as D (6 bases). The length of the CDR3 is 15 residues. V was cut by 2 bases and J by 8 bases, with 18 bases left in between. Germline-derived CDR1 and CDR2 are KGHSY and FQNENV. The CDR3 protein is CASSQTGPEVSGYTF. The CDR3 bases are TGTGCCAGCAGCCAAACAGGGCCGGAAGTTAGCGGCTACACCTTC.

The gene calls are TRBV30 and TRBJ1-2; D gene uncertain. V was shortened by 1 base and J by 4 bases, with 7 bases between the two germline ends. The germline V gene has CDR1 GTSNPN and CDR2 SVGIG (reference sequence). The CDR3 is 12 amino acids. The CDR3 spells CAWSANIYGYTF. In DNA, the CDR3 is TGTGCCTGGAGTGCCAATATCTATGGCTACACCTTC.

The chain joins TRBV18 to TRBJ1-2, with TRBD1 matching 7 bases. V was clipped by 2 bases and J by 6 bases; unmatched bases: 18. The CDR3 loop spans 18 amino acids. CDR1 is KGHSH and CDR2 is LQKENI in the germline V gene. CDR3 region: CASSPFRGQRETSDGYTF. The CDR3 nucleotides read TGTGCCAGCTCACCATTCCGGGGACAGAGAGAAACCTCCGATGGCTACACCTTC.

In DNA, the CDR3 is TGTGCCAGCAGCTTGCTGAGGGGCGGCACTGAAGCTTTCTTT. It yields the protein CASSLLRGGTEAFF. V and J are TRBV5-8 and TRBJ1-1; weak D call: TRBD1 (5 bases). V lost 1 base, J lost 4 bases, and 11 bases lay in between. The germline V gene has CDR1 SGHTS and CDR2 YDEGEE. The CDR3 spans 14 residues.

V usage is TRBV3-1 (or the pseudogene TRBV3-2) and J usage is TRBJ1-2, with 9 bases identical to TRBD1. This CDR3 is 14 amino acids long. Germline assignment: CDR1 LGHDT and CDR2 YNNKEL (reference sequence). The V segment lost 4 bases and the J segment 8 bases; nucleotides outside the gene matches: 8. CDR3 coding DNA: TGTGCCAGCAGCCCAAAGTACAGGGGGCGAGGCTACACCTTC. Translated, it gives CASSPKYRGRGYTF.

The chain has TRBV4-1 and TRBJ2-6; 8 nucleotides match TRBD2. Trimming took 3 bases from V and 3 from J; bases not matched to a gene: 7. The CDR3 runs to 17 residues. Germline V lookup: CDR1 MGHRA, CDR2 YSYEKL. CDR3 protein: CASSQRSGRLGANVLTF. The CDR3 nucleotides are TGCGCCAGCAGCCAGAGAAGCGGGAGACTTGGGGCCAACGTCCTGACTTTC.

This chain connects TRBV11-2 to TRBJ1-2; 8 positions agree with TRBD1. The CDR3 covers 15 residues. The germline gives CDR1 SGHAT, CDR2 FQNNGV. V was pared by 2 bases and J by 1 base, with 3 bases of the junction left unmatched. The CDR3 DNA is TGTGCCAGCAGCTTACAGGGGGCGCTTAACTATGGCTACACCTTC. It yields the protein CASSLQGALNYGYTF.

By sample fraction, this clone is medium-sized. The genes are TRBV5-6 and TRBJ1-5; 7 bases align to TRBD1. Germline V lookup: CDR1 SGHDT, CDR2 YYEEEE. V was pared by 3 bases and J by 6 bases, with 21 bases of the junction left unmatched. The CDR3 is 19 residues long. CDR3 DNA sequence: TGTGCCAGCAGCTCATGGTTCAGCAGGGGGGCAAAAATCGGTCAGCCCCAGCATTTT. This encodes CASSSWFSRGAKIGQPQHF.

This clone occurred once. The chain recombines TRBV9 with TRBJ1-6; TRBD1 agrees at 9 bases. The J segment lost 6 bases and the V segment lost 1 base, leaving 2 bases of the junction unmatched. Germline assignment: CDR1 SGDLS and CDR2 YYNGEE. This CDR3 has 15 amino acids. CDR3 amino acids: CASSVLGQGNSPLHF. CDR3 DNA sequence: TGTGCCAGCAGCGTACTGGGACAGGGTAATTCACCCCTCCACTTT.

The chain combines TRBV9 with TRBJ2-7; 12 nucleotides match TRBD2. CDR1 is SGDLS, CDR2 YYNGEE, per germline. The CDR3 has 15 amino acids. Germline trimming cut 0 bases from V and 5 bases from J; bases unmatched to any gene: 3. Here the CDR3 reads CASSVEGTSGHEQYF. CDR3 bases: TGTGCCAGCAGCGTAGAAGGGACTAGCGGGCACGAGCAGTACTTC.

This chain connects TRBV6-5 to TRBJ1-1, with D uncertain. Germline V gene sequence: CDR1 MNHEY, CDR2 SVGAGI. With 5 bases removed from V and 0 bases from J, the gap between germline ends came to 7 bases. CDR3 length: 13 amino acids. The CDR3: CASSRTLNTEAFF. The CDR3 DNA is TGTGCCAGCAGTCGGACTTTGAACACTGAAGCTTTCTTT.

CDR3 sequence reads: CASSPNSLSAEKLFF. CDR3 DNA: TGTGCCAGCAGCCCCAACTCCCTATCGGCTGAAAAACTGTTTTTT. The chain carries TRBV11-3 and TRBJ1-4; D is undetermined. The germline V gene encodes CDR1 SGHNT and CDR2 YENEEA. V lost 5 bases, J lost 7 bases, and 17 bases lay in between. This CDR3 region has 15 residues.